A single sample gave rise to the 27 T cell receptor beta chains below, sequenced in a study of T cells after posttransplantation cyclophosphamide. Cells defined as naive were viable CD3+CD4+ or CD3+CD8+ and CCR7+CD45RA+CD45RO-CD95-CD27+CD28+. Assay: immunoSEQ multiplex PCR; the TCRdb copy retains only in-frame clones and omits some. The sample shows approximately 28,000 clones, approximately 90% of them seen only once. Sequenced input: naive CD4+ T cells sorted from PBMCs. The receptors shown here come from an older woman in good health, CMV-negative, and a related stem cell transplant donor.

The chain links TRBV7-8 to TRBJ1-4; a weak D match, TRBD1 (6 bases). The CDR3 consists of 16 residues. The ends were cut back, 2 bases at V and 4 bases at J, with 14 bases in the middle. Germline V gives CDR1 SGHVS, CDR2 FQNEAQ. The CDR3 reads CASSLTTGQVNEKLFF. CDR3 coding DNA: TGTGCCAGCAGCTTAACCACGGGACAAGTTAATGAAAAACTGTTTTTT.

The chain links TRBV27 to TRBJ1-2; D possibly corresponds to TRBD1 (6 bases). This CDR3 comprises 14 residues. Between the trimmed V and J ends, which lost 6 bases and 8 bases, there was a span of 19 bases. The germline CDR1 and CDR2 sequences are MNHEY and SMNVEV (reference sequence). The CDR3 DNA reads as TGTGCCAGCAGACCGACAGGCACTTCGGGGGGCTACACCTTC. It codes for CASRPTGTSGGYTF.

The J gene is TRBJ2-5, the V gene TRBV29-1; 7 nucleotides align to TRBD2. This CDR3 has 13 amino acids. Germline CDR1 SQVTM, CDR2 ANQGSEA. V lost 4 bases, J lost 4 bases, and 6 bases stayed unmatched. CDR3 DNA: TGCAGCGTTGTTTACGGCGGGGGAGAGACCCAGTACTTC. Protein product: CSVVYGGGETQYF.

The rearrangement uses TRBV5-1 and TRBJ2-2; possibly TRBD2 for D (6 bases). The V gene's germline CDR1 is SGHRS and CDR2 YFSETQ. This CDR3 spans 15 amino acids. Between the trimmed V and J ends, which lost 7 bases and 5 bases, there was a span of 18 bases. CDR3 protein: CASSTPTRGTGELFF. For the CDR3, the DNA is TGCGCCAGCTCAACACCGACCCGGGGGACCGGGGAGCTGTTTTTT. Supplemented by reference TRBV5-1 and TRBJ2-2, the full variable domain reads KAGVTQTPRYLIKTRGQQVTLSCSPISGHRSVSWYQQTPGQGLQFLFEYFSETQRNKGNFPGRFSGRQFSNSRSEMNVSTLELGDSALYLCASSTPTRGTGELFFGEGSRLTVL.

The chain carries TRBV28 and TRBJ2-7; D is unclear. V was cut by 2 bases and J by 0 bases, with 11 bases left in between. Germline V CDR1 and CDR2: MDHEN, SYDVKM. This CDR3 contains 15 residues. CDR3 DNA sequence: TGTGCCAGCAGTTTAGATATGAGGCTCTCCTACGAGCAGTACTTC. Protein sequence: CASSLDMRLSYEQYF.

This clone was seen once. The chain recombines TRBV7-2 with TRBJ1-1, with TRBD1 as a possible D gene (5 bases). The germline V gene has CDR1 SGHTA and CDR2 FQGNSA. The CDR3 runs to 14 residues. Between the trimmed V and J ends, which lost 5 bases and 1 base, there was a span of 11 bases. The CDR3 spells CASSADTGNTEAFF. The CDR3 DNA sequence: TGTGCCAGCAGCGCGGATACAGGGAACACTGAAGCTTTCTTT.

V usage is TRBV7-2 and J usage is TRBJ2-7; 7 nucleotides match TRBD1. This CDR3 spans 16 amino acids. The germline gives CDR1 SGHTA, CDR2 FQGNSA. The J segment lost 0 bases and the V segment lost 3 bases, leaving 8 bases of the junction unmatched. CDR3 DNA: TGTGCCAGCAGCTTCAGACAGGGACAACCCTCCTACGAGCAGTACTTC. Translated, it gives CASSFRQGQPSYEQYF.

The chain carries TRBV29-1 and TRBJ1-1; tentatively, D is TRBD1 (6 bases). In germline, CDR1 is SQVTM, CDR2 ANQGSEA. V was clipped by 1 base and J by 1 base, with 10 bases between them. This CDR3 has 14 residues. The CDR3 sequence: CSVEARGGNTEAFF. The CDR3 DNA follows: TGCAGCGTTGAAGCCAGGGGTGGGAACACTGAAGCTTTCTTT. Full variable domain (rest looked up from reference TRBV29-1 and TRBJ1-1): SAVISQKPSRDICQRGTSLTIQCQVDSQVTMMFWYRQQPGQSLTLIATANQGSEATYESGFVIDKFPISRPNLTFSTLTVSNMSPEDSSIYLCSVEARGGNTEAFFGQGTRLTVV.

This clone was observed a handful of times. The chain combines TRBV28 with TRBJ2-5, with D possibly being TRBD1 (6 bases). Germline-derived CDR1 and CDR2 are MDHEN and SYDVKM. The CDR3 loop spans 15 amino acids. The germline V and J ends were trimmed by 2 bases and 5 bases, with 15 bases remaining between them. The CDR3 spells CASSLPGARGETQYF. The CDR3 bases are TGTGCCAGCAGTTTACCCGGGGCTAGGGGGGAGACCCAGTACTTC.

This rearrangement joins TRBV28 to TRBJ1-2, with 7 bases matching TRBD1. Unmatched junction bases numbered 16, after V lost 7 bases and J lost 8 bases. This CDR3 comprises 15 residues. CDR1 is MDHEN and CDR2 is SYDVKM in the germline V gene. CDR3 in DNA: TGTGCCAGCACCTTAAAGTCAGGGGGACTGGGAGGCTACACCTTC. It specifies CASTLKSGGLGGYTF.

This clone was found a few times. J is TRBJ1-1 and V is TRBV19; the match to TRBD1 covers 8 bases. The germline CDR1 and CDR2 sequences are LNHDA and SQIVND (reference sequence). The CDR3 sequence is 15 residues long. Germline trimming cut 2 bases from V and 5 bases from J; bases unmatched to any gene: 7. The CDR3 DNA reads TGTGCCAGTAGTATAACGCAGGGGGCGCAAACTGAAGCTTTCTTT. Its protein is CASSITQGAQTEAFF.

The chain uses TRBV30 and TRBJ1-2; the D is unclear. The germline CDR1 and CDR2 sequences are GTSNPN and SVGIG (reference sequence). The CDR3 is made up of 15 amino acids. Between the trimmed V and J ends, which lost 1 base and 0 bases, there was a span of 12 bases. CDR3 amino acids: CAWSASGRANYGYTF. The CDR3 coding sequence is TGTGCCTGGAGTGCCTCAGGTAGAGCTAACTATGGCTACACCTTC.

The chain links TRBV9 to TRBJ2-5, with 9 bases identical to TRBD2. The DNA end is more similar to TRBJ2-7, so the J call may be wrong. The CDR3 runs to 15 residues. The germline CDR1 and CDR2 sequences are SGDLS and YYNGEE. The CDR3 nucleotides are TGTGCCAGCAGCGTAGCGGCGGGGGGGCAGAACGAGCAGTACTTC. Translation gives CASSVAAGGQNEQYF.

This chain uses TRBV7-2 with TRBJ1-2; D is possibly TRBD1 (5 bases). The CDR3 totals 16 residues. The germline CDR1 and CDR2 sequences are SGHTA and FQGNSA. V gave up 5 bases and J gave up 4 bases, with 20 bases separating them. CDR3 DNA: TGTGCCAGCAGCCAATCCGTTACGCAGGGTGGCTATGGCTACACCTTC. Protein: CASSQSVTQGGYGYTF.

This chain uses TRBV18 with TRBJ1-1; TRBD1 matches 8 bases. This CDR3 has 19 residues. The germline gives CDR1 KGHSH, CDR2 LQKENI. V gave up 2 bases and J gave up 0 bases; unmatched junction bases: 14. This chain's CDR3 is CASSPFKGQVSSMNTEAFF. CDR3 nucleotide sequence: TGTGCCAGCTCACCATTTAAGGGACAGGTCTCTTCCATGAACACTGAAGCTTTCTTT. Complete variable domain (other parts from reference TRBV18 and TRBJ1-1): NAGVMQNPRHLVRRRGQEARLRCSPMKGHSHVYWYRQLPEEGLKFMVYLQKENIIDESGMPKERFSAEFPKEGPSILRIQQVVRGDSAAYFCASSPFKGQVSSMNTEAFFGQGTRLTVV.

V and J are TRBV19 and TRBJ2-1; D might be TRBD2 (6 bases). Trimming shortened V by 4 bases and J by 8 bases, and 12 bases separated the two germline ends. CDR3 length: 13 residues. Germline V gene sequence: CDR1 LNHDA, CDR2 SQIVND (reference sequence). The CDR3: CASSNWWRDEQFF. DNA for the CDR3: TGTGCCAGTAGTAACTGGTGGAGGGATGAGCAGTTCTTC.

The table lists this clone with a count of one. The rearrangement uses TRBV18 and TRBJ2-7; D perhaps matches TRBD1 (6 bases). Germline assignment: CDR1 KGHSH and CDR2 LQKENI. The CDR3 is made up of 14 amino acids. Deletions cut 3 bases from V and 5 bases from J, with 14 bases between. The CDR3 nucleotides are TGTGCCAGCTCACCCAGGACAGCCCGGGACGAGCAGTACTTC. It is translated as CASSPRTARDEQYF.

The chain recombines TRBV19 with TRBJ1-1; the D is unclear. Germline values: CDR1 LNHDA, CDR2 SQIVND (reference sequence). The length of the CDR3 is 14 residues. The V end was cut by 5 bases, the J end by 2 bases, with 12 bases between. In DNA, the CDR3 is TGTGCCAGTAGTGTCTCCTTACTTAACACTGAAGCTTTCTTT. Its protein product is CASSVSLLNTEAFF.

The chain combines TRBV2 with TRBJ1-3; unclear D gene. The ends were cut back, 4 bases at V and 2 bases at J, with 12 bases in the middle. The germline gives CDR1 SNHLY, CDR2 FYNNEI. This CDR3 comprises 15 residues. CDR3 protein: CASSVEKLTGNTIYF. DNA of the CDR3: TGTGCCAGCAGTGTGGAGAAACTTACTGGAAACACCATATATTTT. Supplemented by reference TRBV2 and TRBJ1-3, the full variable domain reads EPEVTQTPSHQVTQMGQEVILRCVPISNHLYFYWYRQILGQKVEFLVSFYNNEISEKSEIFDDQFSVERPDGSNFTLKIRSTKLEDSAMYFCASSVEKLTGNTIYFGEGSWLTVV.

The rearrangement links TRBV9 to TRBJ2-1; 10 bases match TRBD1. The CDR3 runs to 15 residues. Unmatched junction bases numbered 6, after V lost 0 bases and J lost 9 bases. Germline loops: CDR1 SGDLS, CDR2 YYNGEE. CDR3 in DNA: TGTGCCAGCAGCGTAGCCGGGACAGGGGAGAGTGAGCAGTTCTTC. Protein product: CASSVAGTGESEQFF.

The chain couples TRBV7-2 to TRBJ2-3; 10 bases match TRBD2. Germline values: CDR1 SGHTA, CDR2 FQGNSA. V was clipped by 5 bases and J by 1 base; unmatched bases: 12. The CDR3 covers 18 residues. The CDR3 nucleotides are TGTGCCAGCAGCCGAAATAGCGGGGGGTCAAAACGCACAGATACGCAGTATTTT. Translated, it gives CASSRNSGGSKRTDTQYF.

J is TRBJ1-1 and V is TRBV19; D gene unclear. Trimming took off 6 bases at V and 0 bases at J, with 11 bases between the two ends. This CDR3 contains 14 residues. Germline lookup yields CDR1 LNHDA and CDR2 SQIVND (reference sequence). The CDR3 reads CASSNSALNTEAFF. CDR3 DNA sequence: TGTGCCAGTAGCAACAGTGCCTTGAACACTGAAGCTTTCTTT.

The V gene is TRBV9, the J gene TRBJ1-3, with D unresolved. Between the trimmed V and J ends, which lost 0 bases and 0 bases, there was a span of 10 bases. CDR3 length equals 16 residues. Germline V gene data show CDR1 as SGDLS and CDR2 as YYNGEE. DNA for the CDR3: TGTGCCAGCAGCGTAGCCACGGGGTCCTCTGGAAACACCATATATTTT. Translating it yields CASSVATGSSGNTIYF.

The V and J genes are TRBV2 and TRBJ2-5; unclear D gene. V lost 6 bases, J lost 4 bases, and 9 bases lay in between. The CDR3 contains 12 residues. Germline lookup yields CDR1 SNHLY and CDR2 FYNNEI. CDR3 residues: CASSLRRETQYF. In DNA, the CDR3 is TGTGCCAGCAGCCTTAGGAGAGAGACCCAGTACTTC.

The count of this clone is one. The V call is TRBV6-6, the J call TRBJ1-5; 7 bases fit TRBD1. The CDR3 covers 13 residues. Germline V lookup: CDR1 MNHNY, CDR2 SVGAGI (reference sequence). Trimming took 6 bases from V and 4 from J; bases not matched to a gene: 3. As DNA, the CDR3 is TGTGCCAGCAGCAAGGGACAGAATCAGCCCCAGCATTTT. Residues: CASSKGQNQPQHF.

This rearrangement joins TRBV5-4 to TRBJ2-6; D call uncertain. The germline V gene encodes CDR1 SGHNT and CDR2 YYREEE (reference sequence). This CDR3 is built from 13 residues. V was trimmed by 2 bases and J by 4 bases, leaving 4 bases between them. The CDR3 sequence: CASSFGGANVLTF. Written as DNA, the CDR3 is TGTGCCAGCAGCTTCGGGGGGGCCAACGTCCTGACTTTC. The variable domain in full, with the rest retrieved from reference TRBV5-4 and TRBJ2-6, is ETGVTQSPTHLIKTRGQQVTLRCSSQSGHNTVSWYQQALGQGPQFIFQYYREEENGRGNFPPRFSGLQFPNYSSELNVNALELDDSALYLCASSFGGANVLTFGAGSRLTVL.

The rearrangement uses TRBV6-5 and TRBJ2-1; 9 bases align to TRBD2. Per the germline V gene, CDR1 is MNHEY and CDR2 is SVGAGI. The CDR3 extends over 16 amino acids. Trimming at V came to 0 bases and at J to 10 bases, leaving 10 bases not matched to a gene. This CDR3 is CASSYSSTSGRGEQFF. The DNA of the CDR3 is TGTGCCAGCAGTTACTCTAGCACTAGCGGGCGGGGGGAGCAGTTCTTC.